Listed here is a single TCR beta chain. No antigen is known for it. The sample comes from a study of cytomegalovirus exposure and HLA in healthy donors. Sequencing was performed with immunoSEQ multiplex PCR; in TCRdb, only in-frame clones are kept and a portion is missing. The sample lists fewer than 400,000 clones, about nine tenths occurring once. Per germline, CDR1 SNHLY and CDR2 FYNNEI. V was pared by 8 bases and J by 9 bases, with 18 bases of the junction left unmatched. The CDR3 loop spans 16 amino acids. Regarding the study as a whole: The study labeled more than 150 TCR beta chains cytomegalovirus-associated.

The donors were members of the roughly 130-subject validation cohort (separate from the roughly 700-subject first cohort). The chain links TRBV2 to TRBJ2-1; TRBD2 agrees at 8 bases. Material: PBMCs. This clonotype was obtained from a woman aged 18-29 years in good health and CMV-seronegative. The CDR3 DNA is TGTGCCAGCTCACACTCCGGACTAGCAAAGTCCCGTGAGCAGTTCTTC. This translates into CASSHSGLAKSREQFF.